The rows below give T cell receptor beta chains drawn from one sample of a study of blood T cell repertoires in COVID-19. The assay was immunoSEQ multiplex PCR, and TCRdb's table has in-frame clones only and misses some. Of 110,000 to 150,000 clones in the sample, approximately 84% were seen once. Material for sequencing was PBMCs or T cells enriched from blood (not recorded which). The source is a man aged 40-50 years with acute COVID-19. Both conserved end residues are part of each CDR3. D genes are given only for firm matches. Clone size appears in some rows only: once, few, many, or a class for an expanded clone.

v_call	j_call	d_call	clone_size	cdr3_nt	cdr3_aa
TRBV7-2	TRBJ2-2	TRBD1	.	TGTGCCAGCAGCTCCCGGACAGGGTCCGGGGAGCTGTTTTTT	CASSSRTGSGELFF
TRBV6-5	TRBJ1-3	.	.	TGTGCCAGCAGTCCCGGAGGGTCTGGAAACACCATATATTTT	CASSPGGSGNTIYF
TRBV27	TRBJ1-2	TRBD1	few	TGTGCCAGCCGGACAGGGAGAGGCGGCTACACCTTC	CASRTGRGGYTF
TRBV4-2	TRBJ1-2	.	.	TGTGCCAGCAGCCAAGAACGCAGGGATCCTGGCTACACCTTC	CASSQERRDPGYTF
TRBV11-2	TRBJ2-1	.	.	TGTGCCAGCAGCTTAGATCGGCTAGCGCCGAATGAGCAGTTCTTC	CASSLDRLAPNEQFF
TRBV7-2	TRBJ2-3	.	.	TGTGCCAGCAGCTTAGCGAGCTATAGCACAGATACGCAGTATTTT	CASSLASYSTDTQYF
TRBV4-3	TRBJ2-7	TRBD1	.	TGCGCCAGCAGCCAAGACGCCGACAGGGGCTACGAGCAGTACTTC	CASSQDADRGYEQYF
TRBV6-5	TRBJ2-7	TRBD2	.	TGTGCCAGCAGTTACTCGATCACGGGGGGGTGGCAGTACTTC	CASSYSITGGWQYF
TRBV7-9	TRBJ1-1	.	once	TGTGCCAGCAGCTTAGAACGCAGGGGCACTGAAGCTTTCTTT	CASSLERRGTEAFF
TRBV11-2	TRBJ2-3	TRBD1	.	TGTGCCAGCAGCTTACGTAGGACAGGGCCCGGAGATACGCAGTATTTT	CASSLRRTGPGDTQYF
TRBV20-1	TRBJ1-1	.	.	TGCAGTGCTAGTCGAGGTATAGAGAACACTGAAGCTTTCTTT	CSASRGIENTEAFF
TRBV7-9	TRBJ2-7	.	.	TGTGCCAGCTACGGGGGACCCAACTACGAGCAGTACTTC	CASYGGPNYEQYF
TRBV4-1	TRBJ2-1	TRBD1	.	TGCGCCAGCAGCCAGTCGGGACAGGGGTTAGGCAATGAGCAGTTCTTC	CASSQSGQGLGNEQFF
TRBV3-1/TRBV3-2	TRBJ2-5	TRBD2	.	TGTGCCAGCAGCCAACCACTAGCGGGGAGCCAAGAGACCCAGTACTTC	CASSQPLAGSQETQYF
TRBV30	TRBJ2-1	.	once	TGTGCCTGGGACTCTATATTAGGGGAAGGGGGTGAGCAGTTCTTC	CAWDSILGEGGEQFF
TRBV28	TRBJ2-5	TRBD2	.	TGTGCCAGCAGTTCGCCCCGGGGGGACCAAGAGACCCAGTACTTC	CASSSPRGDQETQYF
TRBV3-1/TRBV3-2	TRBJ1-2	TRBD1	.	TGTGCCAGCAGCCTCGACAGGGACGGGACGTATGGCTACACCTTC	CASSLDRDGTYGYTF
TRBV5-4	TRBJ2-3	TRBD2	once	TGTGCCAGCAGCCTGCCGGGGGGACGGAGCACAGATACGCAGTATTTT	CASSLPGGRSTDTQYF
TRBV27	TRBJ1-5	TRBD1	few	TGTGCCAGCAGTCGCCGCCCCCCGAGACAGGGGTCAGATCAGCCCCAGCATTTT	CASSRRPPRQGSDQPQHF
TRBV4-1	TRBJ1-2	TRBD1	.	TGCGCCAGCAGCCAAGCGCAGGGGGGAGCCGTCTATAATGGCTACACCTTC	CASSQAQGGAVYNGYTF
TRBV27	TRBJ2-1	TRBD2	once	TGTGCCCCCGATAGCGGGAGGGCCTCGGATGAGCAGTTCTTC	CAPDSGRASDEQFF
TRBV4-3	TRBJ2-1	TRBD2	.	TGCGCCAGCAGCCGGACTAGCGGGGGCCCCTACAATGAGCAGTTCTTC	CASSRTSGGPYNEQFF
TRBV30	TRBJ1-2	.	many	TGTGCCTGGAGTGGGTCGGGGTGGGATGGCTACACCTTC	CAWSGSGWDGYTF
TRBV30	TRBJ2-7	.	.	TGTGCCTGGAGTGTAGGGGGATCTCACTACGAGCAGTACTTC	CAWSVGGSHYEQYF
TRBV7-2	TRBJ2-2	.	.	TGTGCCAGCAGCTCAGTTCCCGGGGCCGGGGAGCTGTTTTTT	CASSSVPGAGELFF
TRBV6-4	TRBJ2-3	TRBD2	.	TGTGCCAGCAGCCACTTAGCGGGAGAGGCAGATACGCAGTATTTT	CASSHLAGEADTQYF
TRBV29-1	TRBJ1-1	TRBD1	once	TGCAGCGGGGGGACAGGGGGCCTCACTGAAGCTTTCTTT	CSGGTGGLTEAFF
TRBV11-2	TRBJ2-5	.	.	TGTGCCAGCAGCTTCGACCCGGACAAATCTAGAACCCAGTACTTC	CASSFDPDKSRTQYF
TRBV6-5	TRBJ1-5	.	once	TGTGCCAGCAGTTACTCGAAGAGGAGGGTTCAGCCCCAGCATTTT	CASSYSKRRVQPQHF
TRBV10-3	TRBJ1-6	.	.	TGTGCCATCAGTGAGTCGGGGAGGTCTCAGGTTGGTTCACCCCTCCACTTT	CAISESGRSQVGSPLHF
TRBV5-6	TRBJ2-1	.	.	TGTGCCAGCAGCTTAAGTCTGCTCGCGGCAACCTACAATGAGCAGTTCTTC	CASSLSLLAATYNEQFF
TRBV11-2	TRBJ2-7	TRBD2	.	TGTGCCAGCAGCTTAGGGCTAGCGGGAGCCGAGCAGTACTTC	CASSLGLAGAEQYF
TRBV7-9	TRBJ1-1	.	.	TGTGCCAGCAGTTATCGAGAGAACACTGAAGCTTTCTTT	CASSYRENTEAFF
TRBV20-1	TRBJ1-5	TRBD1	.	TGCAGTGCTAGTGGCAGGGGGTTTCAGCCCCAGCATTTT	CSASGRGFQPQHF
TRBV29-1	TRBJ2-1	.	.	TGCAGCGTTGAGGGCTTGCTAATCAATGAGCAGTTCTTC	CSVEGLLINEQFF
TRBV11-3	TRBJ2-2	.	.	TGTGCCAGCAGCTTAGATGGCGGGGCCTACACCGGGGAGCTGTTTTTT	CASSLDGGAYTGELFF
TRBV6-1	TRBJ2-1	TRBD2	.	TGTGCCAGCAGTGGGACTAGCGGGAGTTCCTACAATGAGCAGTTCTTC	CASSGTSGSSYNEQFF
TRBV10-3	TRBJ1-1	.	.	TGTGCCATCAGTGAGTCGCTGGGCCCTGGGAACACTGAAGCTTTCTTT	CAISESLGPGNTEAFF
TRBV7-9	TRBJ2-1	.	.	TGTGCCAGCAGTTCCCGGACAGTTCAATACAATGAGCAGTTCTTC	CASSSRTVQYNEQFF
TRBV6-2/TRBV6-3	TRBJ2-1	TRBD2	.	TGTGCCAGCAGTTACCATCTAGGGCCTAGCGGGGGGGGCAGAGGAAGGAATGAGCAGTTCTTC	CASSYHLGPSGGGRGRNEQFF
TRBV24-1	TRBJ2-7	TRBD1	.	TGTGCCACCGGAACAGGGGGCGAATCCTACGAGCAGTACTTC	CATGTGGESYEQYF
TRBV27	TRBJ1-6	.	.	TGTGCCAGCAGTTTTTCAGTCTCCTATAATTCACCCCTCCACTTT	CASSFSVSYNSPLHF
TRBV4-1	TRBJ2-7	.	.	TGCGCCAGCAGCCAATGGCTCGGGATCTCCTACGAGCAGTACTTC	CASSQWLGISYEQYF
TRBV5-6	TRBJ2-7	TRBD1	.	TGTGCCAGCACCCGGGACAGGGAACTGTACGAGCAGTACTTC	CASTRDRELYEQYF
TRBV9	TRBJ2-3	TRBD1	.	TGTGCCAGCAGCGTGACCGGGACAGGGGTTGATACGCAGTATTTT	CASSVTGTGVDTQYF
TRBV30	TRBJ1-6	TRBD1	.	TGTGCCTCCGGACAGGAGAGCTCCTATAATTCACCCCTCCACTTT	CASGQESSYNSPLHF
TRBV12-5	TRBJ2-1	TRBD2	.	TGTGCTAGTGGTTTGCTACCGGGACTAGGCCTCACAAGCTCCTACAATGAGCAGTTCTTC	CASGLLPGLGLTSSYNEQFF
TRBV25-1	TRBJ1-2	.	.	TGTGCCAGCAGTCCGGGCAGGGGCTTAGGCTACACCTTC	CASSPGRGLGYTF
TRBV6-5	TRBJ2-7	.	.	TGTGCCAGCAGTTTAGCAGCAACCTACGAGCAGTACTTC	CASSLAATYEQYF
TRBV19	TRBJ2-1	.	.	TGTGCCAGTAGTAGTGACTATTACAATGAGCAGTTCTTC	CASSSDYYNEQFF
TRBV11-2	TRBJ1-4	TRBD1	.	TGTGCCAGCAGCAAAGACAGGGAGGCTGAAAAACTGTTTTTT	CASSKDREAEKLFF
TRBV5-1	TRBJ2-7	TRBD1	few	TGCGCCAGCAGCGCAAACCGGGACAGGAATACCTACGAGCAGTACTTC	CASSANRDRNTYEQYF
TRBV7-2	TRBJ2-1	.	.	TGTGCCAGCAGCCCCGACAGGAGATCCTACAATGAGCAGTTCTTC	CASSPDRRSYNEQFF
TRBV27	TRBJ1-6	TRBD1	.	TGTGCCAGCTCGACAGGGGTTTATGCACCCCTCCACTTT	CASSTGVYAPLHF
TRBV27	TRBJ2-1	TRBD2	.	TGTGCCAGCAGTCCCGGGAGGGCGTATTATGTTGAGCAGTTCTTC	CASSPGRAYYVEQFF